Included here is one T cell receptor (beta chain) sequence, with context. The record originates from a study of T cell responses to AZD1222 COVID-19 vaccine. Assay used: immunoSEQ multiplex PCR; TCRdb lists only in-frame clones, some missing. Here the sample spans under 45,000 clones, about nine tenths being singletons. Germline V gives CDR1 LNHNV, CDR2 YYDKDF (reference sequence). The ends were cut back, 8 bases at V and 5 bases at J, with 18 bases in the middle. CDR3 length: 14 residues. The sequence derives from an adult who received the MenACWY meningococcal vaccine as a control. Source: peripheral blood, taken 28 days after the second dose of the MenACWY control vaccine. The chain uses TRBV15 and TRBJ2-5; D not resolved. The CDR3 coding sequence is TGTGCCACCCGAGGCCCCCCTGTCGTGGAGACCCAGTACTTC. It encodes CATRGPPVVETQYF.